This T cell receptor beta chain was obtained from a study of lymphopenia after photon versus proton radiotherapy. Study-wide results and limits: Authors raise, but do not show, better survival with proton therapy. Relative stability marked proton patients; photon patients lost diversity and naive cells. After the lymphocyte nadir, photon-treated repertoires showed oligoclonal expansion, especially of CD8+ Temra cells. A bigger post-nadir fall in TCR diversity correlated inversely with survival time in deceased patients.

Note on this clone: Its antigen is as yet unknown.

The CDR3 runs 14 residues. The V gene end was trimmed by 2 bases and the J gene end by 6 bases; junction bases not matched to a gene: 6. From germline, CDR1 is KGHSH and CDR2 LQKENI. The assay was immunoSEQ multiplex PCR, and TCRdb's table has in-frame clones only and misses some. This repertoire shows about 160,000 clones, 80% to 90% found once; its top ten account for about 4.3%. Material: peripheral blood, obtained from a patient treated with photon-based radiotherapy. The TCR comes from a man in his forties or fifties with gastric cancer. This sequence joins TRBV18 and TRBJ1-2; 7 bases are shared with TRBD1. The CDR3: CASSPGTDENGYTF. The CDR3, as DNA: TGTGCCAGCTCACCAGGGACAGATGAAAATGGCTACACCTTC.